This entry lists 8 T cell receptor beta chains sequenced from one sample in a study of human CD8 memory T cell subsets. The TCR beta sequencing libraries came from UMI-labeled 5' RACE. No DNA is given; TCRdb re-called the 5' RACE reads and lists each CDR3 protein once. This sample's table has 5,500 to 7,000 distinct CDR3 sequences. Sequenced: CD8+ effector memory T cells (TEM) sorted from PBMCs. Subset described: effector memory CD8 T cells, CCR7- CD45RO+ CD95+. These receptors were taken from a human donor in good health.

V usage is TRBV30 and J usage is TRBJ2-7; TCRdb proposes TRBD2, but this gene call is untestable without DNA. The germline V gene has CDR1 GTSNPN and CDR2 SVGIG (reference sequence). The CDR3 contains 14 residues. This CDR3 reads CAWSVGTSVYEQYF.

The V call is TRBV5-4, the J call TRBJ2-3. The CDR3 is 11 amino acids. Germline values: CDR1 SGHNT, CDR2 YYREEE (reference sequence). The CDR3 reads CASSSRYTQYF.

By frequency, this clonotype is large. The chain employs TRBV6-4 and TRBJ2-2. There are 15 residues in the CDR3. Germline CDR1 MRHNA, CDR2 SNTAGT. The CDR3 loop is CASSVSGENTGELFF.

This clonotype is deemed medium-sized by its frequency. The CDR3 is CASSIASGGYNEQFF. This rearrangement joins TRBV19 to TRBJ2-1; TCRdb indicates TRBD2, and absent DNA this call remains unverified. This CDR3 has 15 residues. The germline V gene has CDR1 LNHDA and CDR2 SQIVND (reference sequence).

The rearrangement uses TRBV20-1 and TRBJ1-6. Germline-derived CDR1 and CDR2 are DFQATT and SNEGSKA (reference sequence). There are 14 residues in the CDR3. Here the CDR3 reads CSARGPSDNSPLHF.

The chain employs TRBV29-1 and TRBJ2-1; TCRdb returns TRBD1, unconfirmable since there is no DNA. This CDR3 is built from 14 residues. The germline V gene has CDR1 SQVTM and CDR2 ANQGSEA. CDR3 in amino acids: CSVCVMDSLNEQFF.

This clonotype is identified as medium-sized (0.01 to 0.1%) from frequency. The chain employs TRBV12-3 or TRBV12-4 and TRBJ2-7; absent DNA, TCRdb's TRBD1 call cannot be checked. The CDR3 consists of 14 residues. The CDR3 is CASSWGGGTYEQYF.

The gene calls are TRBV27 and TRBJ1-5. The CDR3 loop spans 13 amino acids. Germline V gene data show CDR1 as MNHEY and CDR2 as SMNVEV (reference sequence). CDR3 sequence: CASSGRPHQPQHF.